This T cell receptor beta chain was found in a study of T cells in narcolepsy. Trimming at V came to 4 bases and at J to 6 bases, leaving 21 bases not matched to a gene. Germline CDR1 reads SGHTA; CDR2 reads FQGTGA. The CDR3 extends over 20 amino acids. Sequencing used immunoSEQ multiplex PCR; TCRdb keeps in-frame clones, though not all of them. The repertoire has around 19,000 clones, 75% to 90% of them found once; the top ten carry around 1.6%. Regarding this clone: No antigen is known for it.

Overall study findings and caveats: HCRT-specific and TRIB2-specific autoreactive clonotypes appeared among same-patient CSF and blood CD4+ clonotypes. Some memory CD4+ repertoires had no autoreactive clone sequences.

The chain recombines TRBV7-3 with TRBJ2-1; TRBD2 agrees at 10 bases. The sequence was obtained from a human donor in good health. Sample: memory (CD45RA-) CD4+ T cells from blood. The DNA for the CDR3 is TGTGCCAGCAGCTCACAGGGGGGAGCGGTACTAGCGGGAAGGGGCAATGAGCAGTTCTTC. Its translation is CASSSQGGAVLAGRGNEQFF.